Listed below are T cell receptor beta chains from one sample, sequenced in a study of blood T cell repertoires in COVID-19. Profiling relied on immunoSEQ multiplex PCR, and the TCRdb table lists in-frame clones only, not all of them. The sample consists of roughly 250,000 clones, 88% of them appearing once. What was sequenced was PBMCs or T cells enriched from blood (not recorded which). The receptor source for this set is a woman between 50 and 59 years old who had recovered from COVID-19. Each CDR3 is given with its conserved first and last residue. The order of the fields is D gene, J gene, V gene, clone size, CDR3 DNA, CDR3 protein. The D gene is left open where the match is weak. Clone size is not always given. Where it is, it says once, few, many or a class for expanded clones.

D: .; J: TRBJ1-3; V: TRBV14; size: .; DNA: TGTGCCAGCAGCCAAGCAATAAGAGTTCCCATATATTTT; CDR3: CASSQAIRVPIYF
D: .; J: TRBJ1-2; V: TRBV6-1; size: .; DNA: TGTGCCAGCAGTGAAGCTGAGGGGGTGAATGGCTACACCTTC; CDR3: CASSEAEGVNGYTF
D: .; J: TRBJ1-1; V: TRBV5-1; size: .; DNA: TGCGCCAGCCGCCAGTCAGTAATGAACACTGAAGCTTTCTTT; CDR3: CASRQSVMNTEAFF
D: .; J: TRBJ1-4; V: TRBV28; size: .; DNA: TGTGCCAGCGACCCTGGGGGGAGTGAAAAACTGTTTTTT; CDR3: CASDPGGSEKLFF
D: .; J: TRBJ2-3; V: TRBV9; size: .; DNA: TGTGCCAGCAGCACCTCCCCCCGAGGCACAGATACGCAGTATTTT; CDR3: CASSTSPRGTDTQYF
D: .; J: TRBJ1-5; V: TRBV28; size: once; DNA: TGTGCCAGCAGTTTCACCCTCGGGGGAAAAAACAATCAGCCCCAGCATTTT; CDR3: CASSFTLGGKNNQPQHF
D: .; J: TRBJ2-7; V: TRBV11-1; size: .; DNA: TGTGCCAGCAGCTTAGCGCAGGGCAGAACCTACGAGCAGTACTTC; CDR3: CASSLAQGRTYEQYF
D: TRBD1; J: TRBJ1-6; V: TRBV28; size: .; DNA: TGTGCCAGCAGGGACAGGGGGCCTTCACCCCTCCACTTT; CDR3: CASRDRGPSPLHF
D: TRBD1; J: TRBJ2-7; V: TRBV5-1; size: .; DNA: TGCGCCAGCAGCTTCGGACAGGGTTTCTACGAGCAGTACTTC; CDR3: CASSFGQGFYEQYF
D: .; J: TRBJ2-2; V: TRBV29-1; size: .; DNA: TGCAGCGTAGACAAAGCGGCCACCGGGGAGCTGTTTTTT; CDR3: CSVDKAATGELFF
D: .; J: TRBJ1-1; V: TRBV28; size: .; DNA: TGTGCCAGCAGTTTCAGGGGCATTGTGGCTTTCTTT; CDR3: CASSFRGIVAFF
D: TRBD1; J: TRBJ2-1; V: TRBV11-2; size: .; DNA: TGTGCCAGCAGCCAGCACCCTGGACAGGCAAATGAGCAGTTCTTC; CDR3: CASSQHPGQANEQFF
D: .; J: TRBJ2-1; V: TRBV11-2; size: .; DNA: TGTGCCAGCAGCGCCCAGGGTGAGCAGTTCTTC; CDR3: CASSAQGEQFF
D: .; J: TRBJ1-4; V: TRBV18; size: .; DNA: TGTGCCAGCTCAGTTAACAGGGCCAATAATGAAAAACTGTTTTTT; CDR3: CASSVNRANNEKLFF
D: TRBD1; J: TRBJ1-5; V: TRBV29-1; size: .; DNA: TGCAGCGTAGCGGATACCGGGACAGGGGCAGATCAGCCCCAGCATTTT; CDR3: CSVADTGTGADQPQHF
D: TRBD1; J: TRBJ2-5; V: TRBV5-1; size: .; DNA: TGCGCCAGCAGCTTCGGGACAGGGTCCCAAGAGACCCAGTACTTC; CDR3: CASSFGTGSQETQYF
D: .; J: TRBJ1-5; V: TRBV20-1; size: .; DNA: TGCAGTGCTAGTAGAGAAACCAGGGGTAGCAATCAGCCCCAGCATTTT; CDR3: CSASRETRGSNQPQHF
D: TRBD1; J: TRBJ2-3; V: TRBV28; size: .; DNA: TGTGCCAGCAGTTCCCGACAGGGGAGGACAGATACGCAGTATTTT; CDR3: CASSSRQGRTDTQYF
D: TRBD1; J: TRBJ1-2; V: TRBV6-6; size: .; DNA: TGTGCCAGCAGTCCAGGGGGAGGCTACACCTTC; CDR3: CASSPGGGYTF
D: .; J: TRBJ2-4; V: TRBV7-9; size: .; DNA: TGTGCCAGCAGCTTAGCGGTTGGGACTTCCACGGACATTCAGTACTTC; CDR3: CASSLAVGTSTDIQYF
D: TRBD1; J: TRBJ2-7; V: TRBV27; size: .; DNA: TGTGCCAGCAGCCAGGGGACAGGGGGTTTCTACGAGCAGTACTTC; CDR3: CASSQGTGGFYEQYF
D: TRBD2; J: TRBJ2-1; V: TRBV24-1; size: .; DNA: TGTGCCACCAGTGGGCTAGCGGGGAACAATGAGCAGTTCTTC; CDR3: CATSGLAGNNEQFF
D: TRBD1; J: TRBJ1-2; V: TRBV28; size: .; DNA: TGTGCCATCCTCCCCCCCGACAGGGGCAGCCCCGGGGGACGTAACTATGGCTACACCTTC; CDR3: CAILPPDRGSPGGRNYGYTF
D: .; J: TRBJ2-3; V: TRBV7-6; size: .; DNA: TGTGCCAGCAGCTTATCTGTCTCGGGGGATCCCCCAGATACGCAGTATTTT; CDR3: CASSLSVSGDPPDTQYF
D: TRBD1; J: TRBJ1-1; V: TRBV9; size: .; DNA: TGTGCCAGCAGCCGACAGGGGTGGACTGAAGCTTTCTTT; CDR3: CASSRQGWTEAFF
D: .; J: TRBJ2-3; V: TRBV28; size: .; DNA: TGTGCCAGCAGTACCTTTCTAGCGCCAAACGGGGATACGCAGTATTTT; CDR3: CASSTFLAPNGDTQYF
D: .; J: TRBJ1-2; V: TRBV10-3; size: .; DNA: TGTGCCATCAGTGAGGGGGGCGCCGGCTCCACCTATGGCTACACCTTC; CDR3: CAISEGGAGSTYGYTF
D: .; J: TRBJ1-5; V: TRBV10-2; size: .; DNA: TGCGCCACCCGAGACAGCATAAATCAGCCCCAGCATTTT; CDR3: CATRDSINQPQHF
D: .; J: TRBJ2-3; V: TRBV27; size: .; DNA: TGTGCCAGCAGTTCCCGACTGTTGGCAGATACGCAGTATTTT; CDR3: CASSSRLLADTQYF
D: .; J: TRBJ1-1; V: TRBV4-2; size: .; DNA: TGTGCCAGCAGCCAAGATATGAACACTGAAGCTTTCTTT; CDR3: CASSQDMNTEAFF